This T cell receptor beta chain originates from a study of radiation and T cells in renal cell carcinoma. Findings of the study overall: Without pretreatment biopsies, baseline tumor clonotype presence was undetermined.

Time point here: blood 4 weeks post-SBRT, at nephrectomy. Described treatment: 15 Gy SBRT to primary tumor, nephrectomy 4 weeks later. Nephrectomy followed 15 Gy stereotactic body radiation by 4 weeks. The protocol was immunoSEQ multiplex PCR, while the TCRdb copy is restricted to in-frame clones and leaves out a portion. The data hold about 90,000 clones, with approximately 86% observed a single time. V was cut by 0 bases and J by 8 bases, with 7 bases left in between. The CDR3 sequence is 13 residues long. CDR1 is LGHNT and CDR2 is FRNRAP in the germline V gene. Of note for this clone: Its antigen remains unidentified.

Sequencing was performed on blood, taken from a patient whose treatment included radiotherapy and nephrectomy. This chain links TRBV12-5 with TRBJ1-4; D remains ambiguous. The TCR sequence derives from a man over 45 with renal cell carcinoma. The CDR3 region is CASGLVGREKLFF. The CDR3 nucleotides read TGTGCTAGTGGTTTGGTAGGGCGCGAAAAACTGTTTTTT.